These 18 T cell receptor beta chains were sequenced from one sample in a study of blood T cells in healthy people across ages (dated by TCRdb to 2014 to 2015). The receptor library was made with 5' RACE. Instrument on record: Illumina HiSeq 2500. A second PCR of roughly 6 to 12 cycles was run with a J-beta primer mix and a sample-barcoded 5' primer. TCRdb took the public reads, trimmed them with fastp at Q25, ran MiXCR for clone calling and kept in-frame beta chains. Every entry covers one CDR3 protein and lists the most common genes and DNA from its rows. In all, the sample holds 1.4 million or so distinct CDR3 sequences, and about 45% of those were seen once. The ten biggest clones cover about 4.1% of the sample. Sequencing was done on a sample of blood. The receptors shown here come from a woman between 18 and 29 years old in good health.

The chain employs TRBV29-1 and TRBJ2-1, with 9 bases matching TRBD2. Germline V CDR1 and CDR2: SQVTM, ANQGSEA. After removal of 7 bases from V and 9 bases from J, the junction contained 13 bases not matched to a gene. The CDR3 has 14 amino acids. CDR3 sequence (DNA): TGCAGCGCCGTAGCGGGGGCGATCGGTAGTGAGCAGTTCTTC. It codes for CSAVAGAIGSEQFF.

This chain links TRBV5-1 with TRBJ2-7; no definite D call. The germline gives CDR1 SGHRS, CDR2 YFSETQ. V was shortened by 7 bases and J by 0 bases, with 14 bases between the two germline ends. The CDR3 spans 14 residues. The CDR3: CASGSAAPSYEQYF. The CDR3 DNA reads TGCGCCAGCGGATCGGCCGCCCCCTCCTACGAGCAGTACTTC.

The rearrangement joins TRBV20-1 to TRBJ2-7; 7 bases match TRBD2. The CDR3 loop spans 14 amino acids. Germline trimming cut 3 bases from V and 0 bases from J; bases unmatched to any gene: 5. Looked up from germline, CDR1 is DFQATT and CDR2 is SNEGSKA (reference sequence). The DNA of the CDR3 is TGCAGTGCTAGTGGGCTAGCGGTCTCCTACGAGCAGTACTTC. It translates to CSASGLAVSYEQYF.

This clonotype has a handful of counts. The chain recombines TRBV13 with TRBJ1-1; D gene ambiguous. V lost 3 bases, J lost 0 bases, and 11 bases lay in between. The germline V gene has CDR1 PRHDT and CDR2 FYEKMQ (reference sequence). This CDR3 contains 15 residues. The CDR3 reads CASSLPEEMNTEAFF. The CDR3 coding sequence is TGTGCCAGCAGCTTGCCAGAGGAGATGAACACTGAAGCTTTCTTT.

This clonotype was seen ten or more times. The J gene is TRBJ2-3, the V gene TRBV7-9; D remains ambiguous. The ends were cut back, 2 bases at V and 4 bases at J, with 4 bases in the middle. This CDR3 has 12 residues. Germline CDR1 and CDR2: SEHNR and FQNEAQ (reference sequence). Written as DNA, the CDR3 is TGTGCCAGCAGCTTAAGCGCAGATACGCAGTATTTT. This translates into CASSLSADTQYF.

The chain carries TRBV20-1 and TRBJ2-7; weak D call: TRBD2 (6 bases). The closer fit of TRBJ2-5 to the DNA end suggests the J call may be wrong. In germline, CDR1 is DFQATT, CDR2 SNEGSKA (reference sequence). The CDR3 runs 14 residues. The CDR3 sequence: CSARDSRRGETQYF. The DNA of the CDR3 is TGCAGTGCTAGAGATTCAAGGCGGGGAGAGACCCAGTACTTC.

This clonotype showed up just a few times. The gene calls are TRBV10-2 and TRBJ2-5, with D perhaps TRBD2 (6 bases). The closer fit of TRBJ2-1 to the DNA end suggests the J call may be wrong. Germline assignment: CDR1 WSHSY and CDR2 SAAADI. The CDR3 sequence is 13 residues long. CDR3 residues: CASRAGTQETQFF. DNA of the CDR3: TGCGCCAGCAGGGCGGGAACCCAAGAGACCCAGTTCTTC.

A word on this clonotype: Because the CDR3 is missing its conserved closing phenylalanine or tryptophan, this is likely a read error. The rearrangement links TRBV29-1 to TRBJ2-3; 12 bases map to TRBD1. CDR1 is SQVTM, CDR2 ANQGSEA, per germline. The length of the CDR3 is 16 residues. The trim removed 1 base at V and 1 base at J, leaving 3 bases unmatched. CDR3 nucleotide sequence: TGCAGCGTTGAAGTGAGGGACAGGGGGCGCACAGATACGCAGTATTTA. Translating gives CSVEVRDRGRTDTQYL.

This clonotype was detected only a few times. V is TRBV6-5 and J is TRBJ1-2; D perhaps matches TRBD1 (5 bases). CDR1 is MNHEY, CDR2 SVGAGI, per germline. V shed 6 bases and J shed 1 base, with 18 bases lying between them. CDR3 length: 16 amino acids. As DNA, the CDR3 is TGTGCCAGCAGGCAACACACCAGGGCCCTTAACTATGGCTACACCTTC. Translated, it gives CASRQHTRALNYGYTF.

CDR3 bases: TGTGCCAGTAAGAGGGGGCGATTATCCGGATTTAATGAGCAGTACTTC. The encoded protein is CASKRGRLSGFNEQYF. The chain carries TRBV19 and TRBJ2-5; TRBD1 aligns across 7 bases. There are 16 residues in the CDR3. The V gene's germline CDR1 is LNHDA and CDR2 SQIVND (reference sequence). V shed 7 bases, J shed 11 bases, and the junction held 22 bases outside the gene matches.

The genes are TRBV7-6 and TRBJ2-1, with 10 bases identical to TRBD1. With the DNA end fitting TRBJ2-7 better, the J assignment may be wrong. The CDR3 is 17 amino acids. Germline V lookup: CDR1 SGHVS, CDR2 FNYEAQ. The CDR3 DNA sequence: TGTGCCAGCAGCTTTAACGACAGGGGGCTATTATACAATGAGCAGTACTTC. Translating it yields CASSFNDRGLLYNEQYF.

This sequence joins TRBV3-1 and TRBJ1-4, with D unresolved. Germline V gives CDR1 LGHDT, CDR2 YNNKEL (reference sequence). The ends were cut back, 0 bases at V and 5 bases at J, with 16 bases in the middle. This CDR3 region has 17 residues. The CDR3 reads CASSQEWPPRVNEKLFF. The CDR3 nucleotides read TGTGCCAGCAGCCAAGAGTGGCCGCCCAGAGTAAATGAAAAACTGTTTTTT.

This clonotype was seen a few times. The J gene is TRBJ2-3, the V gene TRBV4-2; 8 bases map to TRBD1. The CDR3 is 16 residues long. The V gene's germline CDR1 is LGHNA and CDR2 YNFKEQ. The ends lost 1 base at V and 8 bases at J; junction bases unmatched: 11. The CDR3 DNA is TGTGCCAGCAGCCAAGCTGGGACAGGACAGGTTGGTACGCAGTATTTT. It specifies CASSQAGTGQVGTQYF.

This clonotype was detected many times. The rearrangement uses TRBV20-1 and TRBJ2-5; 8 bases match TRBD2. Germline CDR1 is DFQATT and CDR2 is SNEGSKA (reference sequence). The CDR3 totals 15 residues. Germline trimming cut 1 base from V and 7 bases from J; bases unmatched to any gene: 11. CDR3 protein: CSARVLSGGDGTQYF. The CDR3 DNA follows: TGCAGTGCTAGAGTCTTGAGCGGGGGAGATGGGACCCAGTACTTC.

V gene TRBV5-5 combines with J gene TRBJ1-2; weak D call: TRBD1 (5 bases). Deletions cut 2 bases from V and 8 bases from J, with 13 bases between. Germline CDR1 SGHKS, CDR2 YYEKEE (reference sequence). The CDR3 is 13 amino acids. Written as DNA, the CDR3 is TGTGCCAGCAGCTTCGGGGCCCAAGGGGGCTACACCTTC. Protein: CASSFGAQGGYTF.

The chain employs TRBV14 and TRBJ2-2; tentatively, D is TRBD1 (5 bases). V was pared by 0 bases and J by 3 bases, with 8 bases between. Germline-derived CDR1 and CDR2 are SGHDN and FVKESK. The CDR3 contains 15 residues. CDR3 protein: CASSQDRVYTGELFF. DNA of the CDR3: TGTGCCAGCAGCCAAGACAGGGTGTACACCGGGGAGCTGTTTTTT.

In its sample, this clonotype was seen many times. The chain has TRBV4-1 and TRBJ2-7; TRBD1 matches 7 bases. This CDR3 comprises 14 residues. Germline CDR1 reads MGHRA; CDR2 reads YSYEKL. Germline trimming cut 5 bases from V and 3 bases from J; bases unmatched to any gene: 7. CDR3 loop: CASSLVTGFYEQYF. Written as DNA, the CDR3 is TGCGCCAGCAGCTTGGTGACAGGGTTCTACGAGCAGTACTTC.

V and J are TRBV2 and TRBJ1-2; 9 nucleotides agree with TRBD1. After removal of 5 bases from V and 2 bases from J, the junction contained 3 bases not matched to a gene. Per the germline V gene, CDR1 is SNHLY and CDR2 is FYNNEI. This CDR3 region has 14 residues. This CDR3 is CASSWDRENYGYTF. The CDR3, as DNA: TGTGCCAGCAGTTGGGACAGGGAGAACTATGGCTACACCTTC.